Detailed here is one T cell receptor (beta chain). Its antigen is unknown. The sample comes from a study of CD8+ T cells in alopecia areata. Overall study results and limits: While patients received tofacitinib, many expanded lesional clones remained present in scalp and blood. For baseline CD8+ expansion, any link to response stays uncertain with one nonresponder. Scalp clonality and expanded CD8+ clones among the top 100 fell significantly with tofacitinib.

The J segment lost 2 bases and the V segment lost 6 bases, leaving 4 bases of the junction unmatched. This CDR3 has 16 residues. Germline-derived CDR1 and CDR2 are SNHLY and FYNNEI. Treatment defined: oral pan-JAK inhibitor, 5-10 mg twice daily. Lesional scalp tissue (obtained by punch biopsy) and peripheral blood were collected from alopecia areata patients. After isolation, RNA underwent reverse transcription to generate cDNA as the sequencing template. Assay used: immunoSEQ multiplex PCR; TCRdb lists only in-frame clones, some missing. The repertoire has some 100,000 clones, just under 60% of them found once; the top ten carry about 15%.

The clonotype comes from a human donor with alopecia areata. Sequenced here: CD8+ T cells sorted from blood, sampled around week 55, from a patient treated with tofacitinib. V is TRBV2 and J is TRBJ2-5; 15 bases align to TRBD2. The CDR3 bases are TGTGCCAGCAGCGGGACTAGCGGGGGGCAACAAGAGACCCAGTACTTC. Its translation is CASSGTSGGQQETQYF.